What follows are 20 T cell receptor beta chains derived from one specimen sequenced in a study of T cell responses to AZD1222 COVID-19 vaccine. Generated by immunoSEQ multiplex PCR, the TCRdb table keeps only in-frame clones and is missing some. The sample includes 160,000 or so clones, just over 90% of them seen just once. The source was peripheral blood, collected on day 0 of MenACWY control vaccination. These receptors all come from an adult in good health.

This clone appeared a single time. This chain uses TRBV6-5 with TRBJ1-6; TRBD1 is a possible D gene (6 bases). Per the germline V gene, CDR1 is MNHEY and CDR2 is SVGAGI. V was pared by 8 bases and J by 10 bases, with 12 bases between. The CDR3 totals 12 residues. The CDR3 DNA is TGTGCCAGCTTGCAGGGGCAATCACCCCTCCACTTT. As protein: CASLQGQSPLHF.

DNA of the CDR3: TGTGCCAGCAGTTCACCGGGACACACCTACGAGCAGTACTTC. Translated: CASSSPGHTYEQYF. The chain couples TRBV28 to TRBJ2-7; a weak D match, TRBD1 (6 bases). Trimming stripped 4 bases from V and 2 bases from J, with 12 bases between. The CDR3 has 14 residues. From germline, CDR1 is MDHEN and CDR2 SYDVKM.

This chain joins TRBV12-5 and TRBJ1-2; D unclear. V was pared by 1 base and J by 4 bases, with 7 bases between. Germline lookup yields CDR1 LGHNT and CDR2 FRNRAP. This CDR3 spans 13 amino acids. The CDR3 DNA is TGTGCTAGTGGTTTGGGACCAGTCTATGGCTACACCTTC. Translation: CASGLGPVYGYTF.

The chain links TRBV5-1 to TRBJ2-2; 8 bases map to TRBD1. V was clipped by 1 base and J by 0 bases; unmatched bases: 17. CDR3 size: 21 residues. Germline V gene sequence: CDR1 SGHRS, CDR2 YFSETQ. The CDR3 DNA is TGCGCCAGCAGCTTGATTGGGGTCCACCTCTCGGGACAGGCGAACACCGGGGAGCTGTTTTTT. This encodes CASSLIGVHLSGQANTGELFF. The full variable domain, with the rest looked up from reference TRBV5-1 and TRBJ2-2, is KAGVTQTPRYLIKTRGQQVTLSCSPISGHRSVSWYQQTPGQGLQFLFEYFSETQRNKGNFPGRFSGRQFSNSRSEMNVSTLELGDSALYLCASSLIGVHLSGQANTGELFFGEGSRLTVL.

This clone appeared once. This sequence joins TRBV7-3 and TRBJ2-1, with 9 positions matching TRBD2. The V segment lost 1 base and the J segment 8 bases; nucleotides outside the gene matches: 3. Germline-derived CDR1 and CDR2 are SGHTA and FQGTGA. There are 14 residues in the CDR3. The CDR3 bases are TGTGCCAGCAGCTTAAGTCTAGCGGGACATGAGCAGTTCTTC. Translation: CASSLSLAGHEQFF.

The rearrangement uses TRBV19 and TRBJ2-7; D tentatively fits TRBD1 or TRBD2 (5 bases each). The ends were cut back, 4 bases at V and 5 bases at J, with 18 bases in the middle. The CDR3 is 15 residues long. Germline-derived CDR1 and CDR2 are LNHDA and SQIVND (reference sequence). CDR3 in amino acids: CASSKGSQGKHEQYF. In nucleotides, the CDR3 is TGTGCCAGTAGTAAGGGGAGTCAGGGCAAGCACGAGCAGTACTTC.

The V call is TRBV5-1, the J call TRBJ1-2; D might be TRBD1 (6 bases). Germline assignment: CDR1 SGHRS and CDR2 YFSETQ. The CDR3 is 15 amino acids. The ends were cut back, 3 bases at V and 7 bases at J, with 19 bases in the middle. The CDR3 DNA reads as TGCGCCAGCAGCTCTACGACAGGCGGGGATTTTGGCTACACCTTC. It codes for CASSSTTGGDFGYTF.

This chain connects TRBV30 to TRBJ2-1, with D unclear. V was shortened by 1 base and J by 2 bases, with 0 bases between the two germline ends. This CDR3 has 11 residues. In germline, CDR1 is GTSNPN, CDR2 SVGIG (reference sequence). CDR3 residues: CAWSAYNEQFF. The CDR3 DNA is TGTGCCTGGAGTGCCTACAATGAGCAGTTCTTC. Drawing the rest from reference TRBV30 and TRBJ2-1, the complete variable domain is SQTIHQWPATLVQPVGSPLSLECTVEGTSNPNLYWYRQAAGRGLQLLFYSVGIGQISSEVPQNLSASRPQDRQFILSSKKLLLSDSGFYLCAWSAYNEQFFGPGTRLTVL.

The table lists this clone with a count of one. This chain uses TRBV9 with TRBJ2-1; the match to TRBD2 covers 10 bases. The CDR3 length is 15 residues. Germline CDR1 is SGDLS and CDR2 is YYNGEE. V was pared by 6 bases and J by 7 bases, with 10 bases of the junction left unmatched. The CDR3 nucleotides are TGTGCCAGCACCCCTAGCGGGAGAAAGATGAATGAGCAGTTCTTC. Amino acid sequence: CASTPSGRKMNEQFF.

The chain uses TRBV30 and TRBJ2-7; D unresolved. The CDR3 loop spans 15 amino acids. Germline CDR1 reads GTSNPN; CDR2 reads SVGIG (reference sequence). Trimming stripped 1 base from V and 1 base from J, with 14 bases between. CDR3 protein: CAWSAEQIASYEQYF. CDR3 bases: TGTGCCTGGAGTGCAGAACAGATTGCGTCCTACGAGCAGTACTTC.

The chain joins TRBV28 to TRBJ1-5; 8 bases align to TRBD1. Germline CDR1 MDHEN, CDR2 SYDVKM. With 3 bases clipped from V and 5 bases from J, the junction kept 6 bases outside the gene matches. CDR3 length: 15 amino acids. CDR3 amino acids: CASSFLRGQYQPQHF. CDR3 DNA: TGTGCCAGCAGTTTTCTCAGGGGGCAATATCAGCCCCAGCATTTT.

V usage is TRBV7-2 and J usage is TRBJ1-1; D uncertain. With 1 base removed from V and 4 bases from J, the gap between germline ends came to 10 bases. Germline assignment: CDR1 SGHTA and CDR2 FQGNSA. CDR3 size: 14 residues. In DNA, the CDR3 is TGTGCCAGCAGCTTAGTCGACGGAGCCACTGAAGCTTTCTTT. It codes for CASSLVDGATEAFF.

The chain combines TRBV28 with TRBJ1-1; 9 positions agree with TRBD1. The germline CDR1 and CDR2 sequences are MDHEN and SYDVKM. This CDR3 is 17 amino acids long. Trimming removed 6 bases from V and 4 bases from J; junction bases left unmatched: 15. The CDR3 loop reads CASREQGAIGWGTEAFF. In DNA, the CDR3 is TGTGCCAGCAGAGAACAGGGGGCGATTGGATGGGGCACTGAAGCTTTCTTT.

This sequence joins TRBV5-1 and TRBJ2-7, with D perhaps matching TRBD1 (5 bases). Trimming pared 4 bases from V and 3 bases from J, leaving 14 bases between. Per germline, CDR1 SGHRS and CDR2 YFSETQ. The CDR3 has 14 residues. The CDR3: CASSPNSQGYEQYF. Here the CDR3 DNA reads TGCGCCAGCAGCCCGAATAGCCAGGGCTACGAGCAGTACTTC.

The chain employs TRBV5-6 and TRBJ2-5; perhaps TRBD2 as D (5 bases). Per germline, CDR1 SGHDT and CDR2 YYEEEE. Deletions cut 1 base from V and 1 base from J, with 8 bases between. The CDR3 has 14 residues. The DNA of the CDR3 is TGTGCCAGCAGCTTGCGACTACTCCAAGAGACCCAGTACTTC. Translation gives CASSLRLLQETQYF.

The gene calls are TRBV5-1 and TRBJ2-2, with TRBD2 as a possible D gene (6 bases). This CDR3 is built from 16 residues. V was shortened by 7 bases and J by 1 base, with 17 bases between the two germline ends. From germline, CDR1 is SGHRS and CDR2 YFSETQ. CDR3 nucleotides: TGCGCCAGCGGAGTTGGGAGGTTGGGGAACACCGGGGAGCTGTTTTTT. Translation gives CASGVGRLGNTGELFF.

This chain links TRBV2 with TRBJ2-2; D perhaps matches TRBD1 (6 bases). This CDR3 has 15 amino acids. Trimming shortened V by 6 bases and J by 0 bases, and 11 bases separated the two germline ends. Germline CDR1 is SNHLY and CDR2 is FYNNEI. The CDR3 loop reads CASRTGPSNTGELFF. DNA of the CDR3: TGTGCCAGCAGAACAGGGCCTTCGAACACCGGGGAGCTGTTTTTT.

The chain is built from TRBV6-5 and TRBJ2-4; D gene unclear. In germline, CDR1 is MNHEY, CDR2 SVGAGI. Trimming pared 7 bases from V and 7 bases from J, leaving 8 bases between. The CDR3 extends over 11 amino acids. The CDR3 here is CASKVENIQYF. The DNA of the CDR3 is TGTGCCAGCAAGGTTGAGAACATTCAGTACTTC.

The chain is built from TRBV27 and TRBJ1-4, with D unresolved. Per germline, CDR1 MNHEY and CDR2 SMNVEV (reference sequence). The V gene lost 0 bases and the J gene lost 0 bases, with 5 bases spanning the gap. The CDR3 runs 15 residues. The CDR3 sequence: CASSLSQTTNEKLFF. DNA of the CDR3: TGTGCCAGCAGTTTATCGCAGACAACTAATGAAAAACTGTTTTTT.

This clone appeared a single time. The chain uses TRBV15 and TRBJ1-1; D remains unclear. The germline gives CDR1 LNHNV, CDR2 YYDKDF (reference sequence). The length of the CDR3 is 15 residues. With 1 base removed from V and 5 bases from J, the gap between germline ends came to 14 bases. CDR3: CATSRVGRGGTEAFF. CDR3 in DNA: TGTGCCACCAGCAGAGTGGGCCGGGGTGGAACTGAAGCTTTCTTT. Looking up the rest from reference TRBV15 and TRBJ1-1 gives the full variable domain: DAMVIQNPRYQVTQFGKPVTLSCSQTLNHNVMYWYQQKSSQAPKLLFHYYDKDFNNEADTPDNFQSRRPNTSFCFLDIRSPGLGDTAMYLCATSRVGRGGTEAFFGQGTRLTVV.